This TCR beta chain was identified during a study of metastatic and nonmetastatic thyroid tumors. Whole-study context: Where malignant and benign thyroid patients were concerned, repertoires were compared across blood and tumor or nodule tissue.

V lost 1 base to trimming and J lost 3 bases, with 13 bases between them. The CDR3 is made up of 16 amino acids. In germline, CDR1 is LNHNV, CDR2 YYDKDF (reference sequence). The sample holds many counts of this clone. TCRdb re-called clones via MiXCR from the PCR reads. The repertoire holds 22,000 or so clones, with 9.5% to 12% as singletons. Patients underwent thyroid surgery, and none had received any treatment before it. This TCR was sampled from a female donor with papillary thyroid cancer or a benign thyroid nodule (not recorded which). Some clones in this sample may be carry-over from other donors' samples. Sequenced input: blood. This chain links TRBV15 with TRBJ1-5; D uncertain. CDR3 bases: TGTGCCACCAGCAGAGTTACGGCCGATTTCAATCAGCCCCAGCATTTT. Its translation is CATSRVTADFNQPQHF. The whole variable domain, filled in from reference TRBV15 and TRBJ1-5, reads DAMVIQNPRYQVTQFGKPVTLSCSQTLNHNVMYWYQQKSSQAPKLLFHYYDKDFNNEADTPDNFQSRRPNTSFCFLDIRSPGLGDTAMYLCATSRVTADFNQPQHFGDGTRLSIL.